This TCR beta chain appears in the sequencing data of a study of regulatory T cells in long-lasting Graves disease. The sample's time point: newly diagnosed GD, antithyroid drugs for less than 3 months. Making the TCR library involved RNA that had been extracted from PBMCs. Study observations and caveats: Lower TCR diversity characterized persistent Graves' patients relative to newly diagnosed patients.

With respect to this clonotype: Its antigen remains unknown.

V lost 2 bases to trimming and J lost 8 bases, with 12 bases between them. The CDR3 runs to 14 residues. Germline CDR1 is SGHAT and CDR2 is FQNNGV. Library construction for TCR beta used iRepertoire HTBI primers and Arm-PCR of CDR3 regions. TCRdb re-derived calls from the multiplex PCR reads in MiXCR, one entry per CDR3 protein. Of 350,000 to 400,000 distinct CDR3 sequences detected, roughly 17% appear once; the ten largest clones hold 20% to 25%. The data were also submitted as part of a second study, on T cells in Graves' hyperthyroidism and ophthalmopathy. That paper states: The study left out patients who had uncontrolled infection, other autoimmune disease, pregnancy or lactation.

Sequenced material: peripheral blood mononuclear cells (PBMCs), taken at new diagnosis, from a patient treated with antithyroid drugs. The receptor comes from a woman between 18 and 29 years old with Graves disease. The chain recombines TRBV11-2 with TRBJ2-2; possible D gene TRBD1, 5 bases. The CDR3 reads CASSLIQGRGELFF. DNA of the CDR3: TGTGCCAGCAGCTTAATCCAGGGCAGAGGGGAGCTGTTTTTT.